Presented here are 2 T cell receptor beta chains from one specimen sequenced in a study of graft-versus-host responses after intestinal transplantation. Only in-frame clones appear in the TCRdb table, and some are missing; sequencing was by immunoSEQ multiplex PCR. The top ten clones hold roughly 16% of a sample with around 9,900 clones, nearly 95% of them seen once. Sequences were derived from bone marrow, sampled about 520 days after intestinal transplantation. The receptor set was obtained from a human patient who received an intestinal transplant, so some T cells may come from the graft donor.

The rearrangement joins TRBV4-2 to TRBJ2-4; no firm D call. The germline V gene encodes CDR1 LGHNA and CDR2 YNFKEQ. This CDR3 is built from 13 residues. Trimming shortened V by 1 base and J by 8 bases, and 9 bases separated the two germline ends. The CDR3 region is CASSQARKDIQYF. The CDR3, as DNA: TGTGCCAGCAGCCAAGCACGCAAGGACATTCAGTACTTC.

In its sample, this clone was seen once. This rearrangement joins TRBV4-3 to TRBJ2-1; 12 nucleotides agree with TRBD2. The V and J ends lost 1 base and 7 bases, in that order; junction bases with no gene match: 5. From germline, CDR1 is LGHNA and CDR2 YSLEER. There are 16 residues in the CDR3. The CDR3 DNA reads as TGCGCCAGCAGCCAAGCAGGGACTAGCGGGCGGAATGAGCAGTTCTTC. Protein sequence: CASSQAGTSGRNEQFF.